A single sample is the source of the 4 T cell receptor beta chains below, sequenced in a study of CD8 T cells in ankylosing spondylitis. Findings and caveats of the study: Seemingly characteristic of ankylosing spondylitis blood was a TCR beta motif consisting of eight highly homologous variants.

These receptors' antigens are unknown. TCRdb redid the calling of the 5' RACE reads with MiXCR, one entry per CDR3 protein. The sample carries approximately 300,000 distinct CDR3 sequences, 8% recorded once. Sequencing was carried out using blood, either unsorted or a sorted T cell fraction (not recorded which). The receptors shown here come from a male donor with ankylosing spondylitis.

This clonotype appeared a few times. The chain couples TRBV29-1 to TRBJ1-4, with 12 nucleotides matching TRBD1. CDR3 length: 13 amino acids. Germline V gene data show CDR1 as SQVTM and CDR2 as ANQGSEA. V lost 6 bases, J lost 9 bases, and 5 bases stayed unmatched. The DNA of the CDR3 is TGCAGCGTGTTTGGGACAGGGGGCCAAAAACTGTTTTTT. The encoded protein is CSVFGTGGQKLFF.

At least ten counts were recorded for this clonotype. This chain uses TRBV6-1 with TRBJ2-1, with D unclear. With 6 bases removed from V and 7 bases from J, the gap between germline ends came to 22 bases. This CDR3 is 16 amino acids long. Germline CDR1 MNHNS, CDR2 SASEGT. The CDR3 DNA reads TGTGCCAGCAGCCCGGCCTTGGGGATCATCGGGAATGAGCAGTTCTTC. Translation: CASSPALGIIGNEQFF.

This clonotype was seen more than once but under ten times. The chain couples TRBV6-2 or TRBV6-3 to TRBJ1-5; the D is unclear. CDR3 length equals 14 residues. CDR1 and CDR2 (germline): MNHEY, SVGEGT. The V end lost 3 bases, the J end lost 9 bases, and 15 bases lay between the germline ends. In DNA, the CDR3 is TGTGCCAGCAGTTATGGAGGGAGGGAACTGCCCCAGCATTTT. Translating it yields CASSYGGRELPQHF.

Comments on this clonotype: Because the CDR3 is missing its conserved closing phenylalanine or tryptophan, this is likely a read error. J is TRBJ1-5 and V is TRBV19; D not resolved. The CDR3 runs to 14 residues. Per the germline V gene, CDR1 is LNHDA and CDR2 is SQIVND (reference sequence). Here the CDR3 reads CASSIEGSDQPQHS. CDR3 in DNA: TGTGCCAGTAGTATAGAGGGTAGCGATCAGCCCCAGCATTCT.